A single sample is the source of the 3 T cell receptor beta chains below, sequenced in a study of blood T cell repertoires in COVID-19. The data were produced by immunoSEQ multiplex PCR, yet TCRdb's version contains in-frame clones alone and is incomplete. The sample has 50,000 to 60,000 clones, about 91% seen once. Sequenced sample: peripheral blood. These receptors were obtained from a middle-aged man with COVID-19, enrolled during active disease.

This chain uses TRBV29-1 with TRBJ2-5; a possible D gene is TRBD2 (6 bases). The CDR3 is 12 amino acids. Per the germline V gene, CDR1 is SQVTM and CDR2 is ANQGSEA. Trimming cost V 0 bases and J 5 bases, with 7 bases left between them. Here the CDR3 DNA reads TGCAGCGTTGAAGATGGGGGGGAGACCCAGTACTTC. Protein sequence: CSVEDGGETQYF.

The rearrangement uses TRBV6-5 and TRBJ2-7, with D uncertain. The CDR3 contains 11 residues. Germline V lookup: CDR1 MNHEY, CDR2 SVGAGI. V lost 7 bases to trimming and J lost 3 bases, with 7 bases between them. CDR3 in amino acids: CASISIYEQYF. The CDR3 DNA follows: TGTGCCAGCATTAGCATCTACGAGCAGTACTTC.

The chain employs TRBV12-3 or TRBV12-4 and TRBJ2-2; 7 positions agree with TRBD2. This CDR3 contains 13 residues. V shed 6 bases, J shed 4 bases, and the junction held 2 bases outside the gene matches. The CDR3 bases are TGTGCCAGCAGCCAGCGGGGCACCGGGGAGCTGTTTTTT. Protein: CASSQRGTGELFF.